Presented here are 2 T cell receptor beta chains from one specimen sequenced in a study of CD8 T cells in Susac syndrome. A quantity of about 0.5 to 1 ug RNA underwent reverse transcription using random hexamers. TCRdb independently ran MiXCR on the immunoSEQ multiplex PCR reads; one entry per CDR3 protein. Of more than 130,000 distinct CDR3 sequences listed, nearly 95% are singletons. The sample was CD8+ T cells from PBMCs. These receptor sequences come from a human donor in good health.

This clonotype has a single count. The rearrangement joins TRBV11-2 to TRBJ2-7; D possibly matches TRBD1 or TRBD2 (5 bases each). Trimming stripped 5 bases from V and 5 bases from J, with 16 bases between. Germline CDR1 SGHAT, CDR2 FQNNGV. CDR3 length: 14 amino acids. This CDR3 is CASSERQGFDEQYF. The CDR3 nucleotides are TGTGCCAGCAGCGAGCGGCAGGGATTCGACGAGCAGTACTTC.

The chain uses TRBV4-1 and TRBJ1-1; weak D call: TRBD1 (5 bases). This CDR3 region has 13 residues. Trimming took off 5 bases at V and 7 bases at J, with 14 bases between the two ends. Germline values: CDR1 MGHRA, CDR2 YSYEKL. The chain's CDR3 is CASSGRRDGEAFF. CDR3 bases: TGCGCCAGCAGCGGTAGGAGGGACGGTGAAGCTTTCTTT.